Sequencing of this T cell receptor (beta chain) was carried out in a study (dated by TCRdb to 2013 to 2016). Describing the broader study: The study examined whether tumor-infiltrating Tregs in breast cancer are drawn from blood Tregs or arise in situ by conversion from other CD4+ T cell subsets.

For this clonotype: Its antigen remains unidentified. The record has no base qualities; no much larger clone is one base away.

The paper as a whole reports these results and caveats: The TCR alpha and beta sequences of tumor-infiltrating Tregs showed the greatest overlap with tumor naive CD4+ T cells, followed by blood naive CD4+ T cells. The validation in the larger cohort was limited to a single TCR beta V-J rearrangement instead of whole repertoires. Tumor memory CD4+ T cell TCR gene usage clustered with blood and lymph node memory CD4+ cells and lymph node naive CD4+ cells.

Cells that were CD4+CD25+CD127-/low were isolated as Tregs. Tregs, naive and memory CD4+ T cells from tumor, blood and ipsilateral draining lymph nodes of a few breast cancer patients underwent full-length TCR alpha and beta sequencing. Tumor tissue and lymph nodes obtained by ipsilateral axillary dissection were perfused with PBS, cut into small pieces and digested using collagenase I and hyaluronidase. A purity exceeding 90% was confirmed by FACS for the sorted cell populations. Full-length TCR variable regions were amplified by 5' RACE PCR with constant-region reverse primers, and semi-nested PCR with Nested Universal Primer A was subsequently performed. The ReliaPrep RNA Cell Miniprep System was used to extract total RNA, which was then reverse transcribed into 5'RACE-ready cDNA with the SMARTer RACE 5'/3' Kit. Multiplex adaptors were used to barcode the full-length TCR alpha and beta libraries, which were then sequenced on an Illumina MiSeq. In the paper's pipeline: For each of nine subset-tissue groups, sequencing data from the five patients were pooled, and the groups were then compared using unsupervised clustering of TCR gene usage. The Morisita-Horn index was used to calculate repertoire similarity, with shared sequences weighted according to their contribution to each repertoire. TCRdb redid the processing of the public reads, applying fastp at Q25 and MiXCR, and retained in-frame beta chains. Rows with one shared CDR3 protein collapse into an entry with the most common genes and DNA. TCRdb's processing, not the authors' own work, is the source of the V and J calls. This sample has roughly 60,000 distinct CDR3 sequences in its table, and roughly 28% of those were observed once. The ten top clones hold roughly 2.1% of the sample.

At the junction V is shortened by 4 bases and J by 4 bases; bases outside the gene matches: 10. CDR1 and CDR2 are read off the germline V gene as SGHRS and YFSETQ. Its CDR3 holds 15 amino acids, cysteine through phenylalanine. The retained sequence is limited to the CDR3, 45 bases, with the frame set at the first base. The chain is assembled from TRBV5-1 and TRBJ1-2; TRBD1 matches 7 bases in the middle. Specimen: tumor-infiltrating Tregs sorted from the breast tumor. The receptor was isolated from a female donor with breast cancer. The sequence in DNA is TGCGCCAGCAGCCCAGGGGGGAGCGTGGGCTATGGCTACACCTTC. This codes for CASSPGGSVGYGYTF.